This T cell receptor (beta chain) was obtained from a study of blood T cell repertoires in COVID-19. Assay: immunoSEQ multiplex PCR; the TCRdb copy retains only in-frame clones and omits some. The table has 200,000 or so clones, about nine tenths seen once. Germline-derived CDR1 and CDR2 are MNHEY and SVGAGI. The length of the CDR3 is 15 residues. V lost 0 bases, J lost 4 bases, and 10 bases lay in between. Symptom resolution, clearance, or two negative PCRs marked donors in Cohort 3 as recovered. What was sequenced was PBMCs or T cells enriched from blood (not recorded which). The receptor was derived from a young woman who had recovered from COVID-19. The chain has TRBV6-5 and TRBJ2-1; a possible D gene is TRBD2 (5 bases). CDR3 DNA: TGTGCCAGCAGTTACTCTTCCGGGATTTACAATGAGCAGTTCTTC. Residues: CASSYSSGIYNEQFF.